What follows are 8 T cell receptor beta chains derived from one specimen sequenced in a study of T cell repertoires in cytomegalovirus infection. Antigens of these TCRs are unknown. TCRdb reanalysed the reads using MiXCR and keeps one entry per CDR3 protein. The sample holds some 920,000 distinct CDR3 sequences; around 32% are singletons and the top ten take around 15%. Sequencing was performed on cultured CD8+ T cells from PBMCs, taken from culture after CMV antigen stimulation. These receptors were taken from a human donor in good health (CMV status not recorded). Some clones in this sample may be carry-over from other donors' samples.

The V call is TRBV4-2, the J call TRBJ1-1; 10 positions agree with TRBD1. The germline V gene encodes CDR1 LGHNA and CDR2 YNFKEQ. Trimming removed 0 bases from V and 0 bases from J; junction bases left unmatched: 4. The CDR3 runs 17 residues. CDR3 nucleotide sequence: TGTGCCAGCAGCCAAGACAGACAGGGGGCCATGAACACTGAAGCTTTCTTT. It is translated as CASSQDRQGAMNTEAFF.

The CDR3 sequence: CASSLRGTVYEQYF. In nucleotides, the CDR3 is TGTGCCAGCAGTTTACGAGGGACCGTCTACGAGCAGTACTTC. The chain recombines TRBV27 with TRBJ2-7, with D perhaps given as TRBD1 or TRBD2 (5 bases each). CDR1 and CDR2 (germline): MNHEY, SMNVEV (reference sequence). Trimming pared 2 bases from V and 3 bases from J, leaving 11 bases between. This CDR3 is 14 amino acids long.

V gene TRBV6-2 or TRBV6-3 combines with J gene TRBJ2-4; D remains ambiguous. This CDR3 has 11 residues. Germline V lookup: CDR1 MNHEY, CDR2 SVGEGT. Trimming removed 6 bases from V and 6 bases from J, with 6 bases in between. CDR3 bases: TGTGCCAGCAGCCCCGGAAACATTCAGTACTTC. Translating gives CASSPGNIQYF.

This chain connects TRBV29-1 to TRBJ2-1; TRBD2 is a possible D gene (6 bases). V dropped 7 bases and J dropped 7 bases, with 23 bases sitting between them. This CDR3 comprises 15 residues. CDR1 is SQVTM, CDR2 ANQGSEA, per germline. The CDR3 DNA reads as TGCAGCGGCCTCTTCCTTGGAGGGGCGCGGAATGAGCAGTTCTTC. This codes for CSGLFLGGARNEQFF.

This clonotype was counted many times. The chain is built from TRBV12-3 or TRBV12-4 and TRBJ1-1, with TRBD1 matching over 9 bases. Trimming removed 6 bases from V and 5 bases from J; junction bases left unmatched: 4. This CDR3 has 13 amino acids. The CDR3 protein is CASSRTGETEAFF. Here the CDR3 DNA reads TGTGCCAGCAGCCGGACAGGGGAAACTGAAGCTTTCTTT.

The V gene is TRBV20-1, the J gene TRBJ1-4, with D tentatively TRBD1 (5 bases). Germline CDR1 reads DFQATT; CDR2 reads SNEGSKA (reference sequence). With 0 bases removed from V and 3 bases from J, the gap between germline ends came to 14 bases. The CDR3 is 16 amino acids. The CDR3 region is CSARDGRAVANEKLFF. The CDR3 nucleotides are TGCAGTGCTAGAGATGGCAGGGCTGTTGCTAATGAAAAACTGTTTTTT.

The sample holds many counts of this clonotype. The CDR3 loop reads CASSLAAGGVDEAFF. The CDR3, as DNA: TGTGCCAGCAGCTTAGCGGCAGGGGGGGTTGATGAAGCTTTCTTT. V gene TRBV7-6 combines with J gene TRBJ1-1; 7 bases match TRBD1. The CDR3 runs 15 residues. The trim removed 0 bases at V and 7 bases at J, leaving 8 bases unmatched. Germline V gene sequence: CDR1 SGHVS, CDR2 FNYEAQ.

This clonotype has just a few counts. The J gene is TRBJ2-7, the V gene TRBV7-6, with D unclear. V was clipped by 5 bases and J by 2 bases, with 13 bases between them. Germline assignment: CDR1 SGHVS and CDR2 FNYEAQ. The CDR3 sequence is 14 residues long. CDR3 in DNA: TGTGCCAGCAGCCCGATGGGTGTCACCTACGAGCAGTACTTC. This codes for CASSPMGVTYEQYF.